This T cell receptor (beta chain) was profiled in a study of regulatory T cells in long-lasting Graves disease. General study findings and limits: Favoring TRBV28, TRBJ1-2 and TRBJ2-5 was a feature seen in persistent disease.

This clonotype was seen repeatedly, ten times or more. Its matching antigen is unknown. Building of the TCR beta libraries involved iRepertoire HTBI primers and Arm-PCR of CDR3 regions. TCRdb reanalysed the multiplex PCR reads using MiXCR and keeps one entry per CDR3 protein. The sample has 300,000 to 500,000 distinct CDR3 sequences, 20% to 25% seen once; the top ten hold 20%. Time point denoted: persistent/refractory GD, antithyroid drugs over 5 years with positive TRAb. Construction of the TCR library relied on RNA isolated from PBMCs. Graves' disease was diagnosed by American Thyroid Association guidelines. Germline CDR1 GTSNPN, CDR2 SVGIG (reference sequence). CDR3 size: 13 residues.

This chain uses TRBV30 with TRBJ2-2; no reliable D call. This sequence originates from a female donor with Graves disease. Sequences were derived from peripheral blood mononuclear cells (PBMCs), sampled when the disease was refractory, from a patient treated with antithyroid drugs. CDR3 region: CALPSGPTGELFF. As DNA, the CDR3 is TGTGCGTTACCCTCGGGCCCCACCGGGGAGCTGTTTTTT.